The 25 T cell receptor beta chains in this list originate from one sample, sequenced in a study of monozygotic twins with inflammatory bowel disease. From the 5' RACE reads, TCRdb lists one entry per CDR3 protein and no DNA. This specimen shows around 380,000 distinct CDR3 sequences; the ten leading clones hold around 2.4%. Sequenced material: blood. These receptors all come from a human donor with ulcerative colitis or Crohn's disease, or a healthy co-twin of an affected twin (not recorded which).

The rearrangement joins TRBV28 to TRBJ1-4. Germline V gene lookup returns CDR1 MDHEN and CDR2 SYDVKM. CDR3 length equals 13 residues. CDR3 region: CASNPGLVEKLFF.

The CDR3 loop is CSVGGLGGGNTIYF. V gene TRBV29-1 combines with J gene TRBJ1-3; TCRdb reports TRBD1, a call that lacks DNA to check it against. The CDR3 sequence is 14 residues long. Per germline, CDR1 SQVTM and CDR2 ANQGSEA.

V is TRBV27 and J is TRBJ1-2; the D call of TRBD1 rests on TCRdb alone, since no DNA is present to check it. CDR1 and CDR2 (germline): MNHEY, SMNVEV (reference sequence). The length of the CDR3 is 14 residues. The CDR3 is CASSLSGTGYGYTF.

The genes are TRBV25-1 and TRBJ1-4. The V gene's germline CDR1 is MGHDK and CDR2 SYGVNS. The CDR3 covers 15 residues. CDR3 sequence reads: CASSHRQGPPEKLFF.

The V call is TRBV4-2, the J call TRBJ1-3. Germline values: CDR1 LGHNA, CDR2 YNFKEQ. The CDR3 extends over 13 amino acids. CDR3: CASSQVADNTIYF.

The rearrangement joins TRBV5-1 to TRBJ2-1; TCRdb outputs TRBD2, but without DNA this stays unchecked. The CDR3 has 17 residues. Germline V gives CDR1 SGHRS, CDR2 YFSETQ. The CDR3 loop reads CASSRTFTSGSHNEQFF. Variable domain in full (rest from reference TRBV5-1 and TRBJ2-1): KAGVTQTPRYLIKTRGQQVTLSCSPISGHRSVSWYQQTPGQGLQFLFEYFSETQRNKGNFPGRFSGRQFSNSRSEMNVSTLELGDSALYLCASSRTFTSGSHNEQFFGPGTRLTVL.

This chain links TRBV5-1 with TRBJ2-3. The V gene's germline CDR1 is SGHRS and CDR2 YFSETQ. The CDR3 is 14 amino acids. CDR3 residues: CASSVGPFTDTQYF. Supplemented by reference TRBV5-1 and TRBJ2-3, the full variable domain reads KAGVTQTPRYLIKTRGQQVTLSCSPISGHRSVSWYQQTPGQGLQFLFEYFSETQRNKGNFPGRFSGRQFSNSRSEMNVSTLELGDSALYLCASSVGPFTDTQYFGPGTRLTVL.

The chain carries TRBV30 and TRBJ1-4; TCRdb names TRBD1, which stays unverified in the absence of DNA. Germline V gene lookup returns CDR1 GTSNPN and CDR2 SVGIG (reference sequence). CDR3 length: 15 residues. CDR3 amino acids: CAWSFRRLGGEKLFF.

The chain recombines TRBV27 with TRBJ1-2; TCRdb's D call of TRBD1 is untestable without DNA. Germline values: CDR1 MNHEY, CDR2 SMNVEV (reference sequence). This CDR3 is built from 15 residues. The CDR3 sequence is CASSFRQVSDYGYTF.

The genes are TRBV11-3 and TRBJ2-1; the TCRdb D gene call, TRBD2, has no DNA to confirm it. CDR3 size: 13 residues. Germline values: CDR1 SGHNT, CDR2 YENEEA. The CDR3 here is CVSSIGLQYTQFF. Supplemented by reference TRBV11-3 and TRBJ2-1, the full variable domain reads EAGVVQSPRYKIIEKKQPVAFWCNPISGHNTLYWYLQNLGQGPELLIRYENEEAVDDSQLPKDRFSAERLKGVDSTLKIQPAELGDSAVYLCVSSIGLQYTQFFGPGTRLTVL.

The chain links TRBV28 to TRBJ1-6; TCRdb gives TRBD1 as the D gene, but with no DNA this cannot be confirmed. CDR3 length: 15 amino acids. Germline CDR1 MDHEN, CDR2 SYDVKM. CDR3 amino acids: CASSSTGGYNSPLHF.

The rearrangement links TRBV3-1 to TRBJ1-2. The germline CDR1 and CDR2 sequences are LGHDT and YNNKEL (reference sequence). The CDR3 covers 14 residues. The CDR3 region is CASSQDLRVHGYTF.

The rearrangement joins TRBV7-6 to TRBJ2-1; TCRdb's assignment of TRBD1 cannot be checked, as there is no DNA. Germline loops: CDR1 SGHVS, CDR2 FNYEAQ. This CDR3 spans 14 amino acids. CDR3 sequence reads: CASSADSLNNEQFF.

This rearrangement joins TRBV25-1 to TRBJ2-7; without DNA, the TCRdb call of TRBD2 cannot be checked. The CDR3 consists of 15 residues. Germline V CDR1 and CDR2: MGHDK, SYGVNS. CDR3 sequence: CASSESLILPYEQYF.

The chain has TRBV12-3 or TRBV12-4 and TRBJ2-7; the TCRdb call, TRBD2, lacks DNA for checking. This CDR3 spans 18 amino acids. The CDR3 loop is CASSSHSSTSGESYEQYF.

The chain carries TRBV7-2 and TRBJ1-5; TCRdb names TRBD1, which stays unverified in the absence of DNA. This CDR3 region has 14 residues. Germline assignment: CDR1 SGHTA and CDR2 FQGNSA. CDR3 loop: CASSLKDGGTPQHF.

The chain employs TRBV7-9 and TRBJ2-7; as DNA is missing, the TRBD1 call by TCRdb cannot be tested. The CDR3 totals 12 residues. Germline loops: CDR1 SEHNR, CDR2 FQNEAQ (reference sequence). CDR3 region: CASSSRGGEQYF.

The chain employs TRBV4-3 and TRBJ2-1. This CDR3 has 13 amino acids. Per the germline V gene, CDR1 is LGHNA and CDR2 is YSLEER. The CDR3 loop is CASSPRLFLEQFF.

V usage is TRBV27 and J usage is TRBJ1-1. Germline lookup yields CDR1 MNHEY and CDR2 SMNVEV (reference sequence). This CDR3 has 14 residues. CDR3 loop: CASSPFLFGTEAFF.

CDR3 in amino acids: CASSFASGGEKLFF. This chain joins TRBV7-9 and TRBJ1-4; TCRdb names TRBD1, which stays unverified in the absence of DNA. Per the germline V gene, CDR1 is SEHNR and CDR2 is FQNEAQ (reference sequence). This CDR3 is built from 14 residues.

V and J are TRBV10-3 and TRBJ1-5. The CDR3 length is 12 residues. From germline, CDR1 is ENHRY and CDR2 SYGVKD. CDR3: CAISELGQPQHF.

This chain uses TRBV30 with TRBJ2-3; TCRdb picks TRBD2, but there is no DNA to check that call. The CDR3 consists of 15 residues. Germline CDR1 GTSNPN, CDR2 SVGIG (reference sequence). The CDR3 reads CAWSRLAGSTDTQYF. Full variable domain (outside the CDR3, taken from reference TRBV30 and TRBJ2-3): SQTIHQWPATLVQPVGSPLSLECTVEGTSNPNLYWYRQAAGRGLQLLFYSVGIGQISSEVPQNLSASRPQDRQFILSSKKLLLSDSGFYLCAWSRLAGSTDTQYFGPGTRLTVL.

The chain links TRBV20-1 to TRBJ2-7. Germline values: CDR1 DFQATT, CDR2 SNEGSKA (reference sequence). This CDR3 spans 11 amino acids. CDR3 sequence reads: CSASEAYEQYF.

The chain has TRBV29-1 and TRBJ1-2; the TCRdb call, TRBD1, lacks DNA for checking. CDR3 length: 15 amino acids. Germline values: CDR1 SQVTM, CDR2 ANQGSEA. CDR3 in amino acids: CSVEDFGDRGFGYTF.

The V gene is TRBV4-3, the J gene TRBJ2-7. Germline lookup yields CDR1 LGHNA and CDR2 YSLEER. This CDR3 has 16 residues. The CDR3 reads CASSQAVSGSSYEQYF.